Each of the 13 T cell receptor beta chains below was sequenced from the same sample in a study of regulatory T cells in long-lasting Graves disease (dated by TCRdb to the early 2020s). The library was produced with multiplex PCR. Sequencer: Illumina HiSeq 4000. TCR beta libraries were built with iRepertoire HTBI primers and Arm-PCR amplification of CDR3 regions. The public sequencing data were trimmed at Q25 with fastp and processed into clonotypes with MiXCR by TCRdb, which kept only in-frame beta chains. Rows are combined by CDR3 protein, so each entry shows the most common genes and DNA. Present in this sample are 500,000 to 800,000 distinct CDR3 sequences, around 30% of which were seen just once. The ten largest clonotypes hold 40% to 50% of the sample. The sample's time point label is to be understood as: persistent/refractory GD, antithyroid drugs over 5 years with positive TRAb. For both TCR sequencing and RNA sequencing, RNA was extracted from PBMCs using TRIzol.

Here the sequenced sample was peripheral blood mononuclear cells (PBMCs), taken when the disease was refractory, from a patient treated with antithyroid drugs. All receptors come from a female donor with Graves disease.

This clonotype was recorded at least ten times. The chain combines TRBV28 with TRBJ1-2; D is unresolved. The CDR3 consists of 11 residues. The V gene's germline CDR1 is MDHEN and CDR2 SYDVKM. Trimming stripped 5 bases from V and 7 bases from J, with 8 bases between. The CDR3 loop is CASSGTGGYTF. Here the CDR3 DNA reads TGTGCCAGCAGTGGAACCGGTGGCTACACCTTC.

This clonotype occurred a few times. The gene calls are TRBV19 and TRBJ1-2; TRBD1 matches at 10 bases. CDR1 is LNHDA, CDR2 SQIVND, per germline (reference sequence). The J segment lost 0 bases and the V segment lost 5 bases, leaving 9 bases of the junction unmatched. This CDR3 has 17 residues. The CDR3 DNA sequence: TGTGCCAGTAGTTCCGTTCGGGACAGGGGTTCTAACTATGGCTACACCTTC. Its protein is CASSSVRDRGSNYGYTF.

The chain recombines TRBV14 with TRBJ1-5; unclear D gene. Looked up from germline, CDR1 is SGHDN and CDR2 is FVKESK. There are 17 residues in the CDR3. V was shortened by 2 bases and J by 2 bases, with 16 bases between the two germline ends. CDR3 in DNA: TGTGCCAGCAGCCAACATTTCCCCATTTGGGGCAATCAGCCCCAGCATTTT. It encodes CASSQHFPIWGNQPQHF.

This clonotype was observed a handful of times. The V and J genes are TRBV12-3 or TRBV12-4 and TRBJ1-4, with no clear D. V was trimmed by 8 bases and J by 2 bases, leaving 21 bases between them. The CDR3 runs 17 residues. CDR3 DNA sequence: TGTGCCAGCTCCCTATTAGGGCCCTTTGGCACTAATGAAAAACTGTTTTTT. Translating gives CASSLLGPFGTNEKLFF.

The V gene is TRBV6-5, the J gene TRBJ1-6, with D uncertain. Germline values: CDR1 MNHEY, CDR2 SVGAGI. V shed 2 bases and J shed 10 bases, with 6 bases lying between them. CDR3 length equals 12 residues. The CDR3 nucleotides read TGTGCCAGCAGTTACGGGGTCTCACCCCTCCACTTT. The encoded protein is CASSYGVSPLHF.

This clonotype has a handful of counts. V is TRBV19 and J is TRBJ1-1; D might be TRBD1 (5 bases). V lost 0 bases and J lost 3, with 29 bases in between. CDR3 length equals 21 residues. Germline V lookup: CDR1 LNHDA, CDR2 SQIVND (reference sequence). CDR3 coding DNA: TGTGCCAGTAGTATAGATCCTTCGGCAGGAGAGAGCACCTTCAGGGACACTGAAGCTTTCTTT. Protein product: CASSIDPSAGESTFRDTEAFF.

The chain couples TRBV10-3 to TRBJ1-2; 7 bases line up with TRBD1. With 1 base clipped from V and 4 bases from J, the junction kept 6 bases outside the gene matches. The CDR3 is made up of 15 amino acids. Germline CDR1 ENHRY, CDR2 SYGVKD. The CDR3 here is CAISEFTGQLYGYTF. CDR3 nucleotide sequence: TGTGCCATCAGTGAGTTCACGGGACAGCTCTATGGCTACACCTTC.

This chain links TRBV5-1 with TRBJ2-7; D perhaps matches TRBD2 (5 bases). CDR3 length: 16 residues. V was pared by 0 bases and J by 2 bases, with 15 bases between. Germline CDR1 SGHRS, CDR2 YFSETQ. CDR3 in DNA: TGCGCCAGCAGCTTGGGAGGGCTAGAGGTGCCCTACGAGCAGTACTTC. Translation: CASSLGGLEVPYEQYF.

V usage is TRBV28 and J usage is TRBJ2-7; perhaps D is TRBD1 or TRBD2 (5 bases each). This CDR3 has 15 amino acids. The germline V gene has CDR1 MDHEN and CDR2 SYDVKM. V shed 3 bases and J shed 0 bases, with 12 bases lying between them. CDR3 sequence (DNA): TGTGCCAGCAGTTTGGCCTCGGGGACCTCCTACGAGCAGTACTTC. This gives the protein CASSLASGTSYEQYF.

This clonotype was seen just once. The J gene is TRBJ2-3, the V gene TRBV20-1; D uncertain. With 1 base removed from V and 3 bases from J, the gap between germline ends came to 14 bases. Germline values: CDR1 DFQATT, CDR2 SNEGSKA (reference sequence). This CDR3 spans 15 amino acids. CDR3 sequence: CSARGPALLTDTQYF. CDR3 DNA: TGCAGTGCTAGAGGCCCCGCACTTCTGACAGATACGCAGTATTTT.

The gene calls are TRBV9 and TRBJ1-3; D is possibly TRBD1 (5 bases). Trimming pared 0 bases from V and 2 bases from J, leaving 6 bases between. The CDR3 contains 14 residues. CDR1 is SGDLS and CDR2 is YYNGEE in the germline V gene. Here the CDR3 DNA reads TGTGCCAGCAGCGTAGAGGGGACTGGAAACACCATATATTTT. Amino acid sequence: CASSVEGTGNTIYF.

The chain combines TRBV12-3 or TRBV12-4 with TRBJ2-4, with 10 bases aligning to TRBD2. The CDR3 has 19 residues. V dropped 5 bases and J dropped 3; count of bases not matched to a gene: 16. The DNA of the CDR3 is TGTGCCAGCAGTACCTTACTGAGGCTAGCGGGAGAAGGCAAAAACATTCAGTACTTC. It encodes CASSTLLRLAGEGKNIQYF.

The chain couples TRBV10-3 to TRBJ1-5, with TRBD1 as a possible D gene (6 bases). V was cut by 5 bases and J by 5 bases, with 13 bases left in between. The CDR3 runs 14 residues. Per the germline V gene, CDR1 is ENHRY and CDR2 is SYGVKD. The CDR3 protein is CAISSGGTDQPQHF. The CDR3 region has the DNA TGTGCCATCAGTTCCGGGGGCACCGATCAGCCCCAGCATTTT.